The 32 T cell receptor beta chains given below trace back to one sample, sequenced in a study of early stage breast cancer tumors. Some clones are missing from TCRdb's copy, which holds only in-frame ones; the method was immunoSEQ multiplex PCR. This table holds 45,000 to 60,000 clones, roughly 83% found once. What was sequenced was blood. The receptor source for this set is a person aged 45 to 60 with breast cancer.

The rearrangement uses TRBV28 and TRBJ1-1; no reliable D call. This CDR3 has 13 amino acids. Per germline, CDR1 MDHEN and CDR2 SYDVKM. The V end lost 7 bases, the J end lost 4 bases, and 13 bases lay between the germline ends. The CDR3 region is CASTIFPSTEAFF. Written as DNA, the CDR3 is TGTGCCAGCACCATTTTTCCCTCCACTGAAGCTTTCTTT.

The chain combines TRBV5-4 with TRBJ2-7; 9 bases line up with TRBD1. V lost 0 bases and J lost 6; bases outside the gene matches: 7. This CDR3 region has 15 residues. Germline lookup yields CDR1 SGHNT and CDR2 YYREEE (reference sequence). CDR3 DNA sequence: TGTGCCAGCAGCTTGGAGACAGGGGGATGGAGCGAGCAGTACTTC. It codes for CASSLETGGWSEQYF. The variable domain in full, with the rest retrieved from reference TRBV5-4 and TRBJ2-7, is ETGVTQSPTHLIKTRGQQVTLRCSSQSGHNTVSWYQQALGQGPQFIFQYYREEENGRGNFPPRFSGLQFPNYSSELNVNALELDDSALYLCASSLETGGWSEQYFGPGTRLTVT.

The rearrangement links TRBV19 to TRBJ1-5; the D is unclear. The CDR3 loop spans 14 amino acids. V was clipped by 5 bases and J by 0 bases, with 8 bases between them. Germline V gene data show CDR1 as LNHDA and CDR2 as SQIVND (reference sequence). The CDR3: CASSYRDSNQPQHF. CDR3 sequence (DNA): TGTGCCAGTAGTTACAGAGATAGCAATCAGCCCCAGCATTTT.

The chain recombines TRBV6-4 with TRBJ1-5, with D perhaps TRBD1 (5 bases). The CDR3 covers 13 residues. Germline V lookup: CDR1 MRHNA, CDR2 SNTAGT. Trimming removed 6 bases at V and 9 bases at J, with 15 bases between. CDR3 in DNA: TGTGCCAGCAGCAACGGAGACAGCGCGCCCCAGCATTTT. Protein: CASSNGDSAPQHF.

By its share, this clone is medium-sized. V usage is TRBV7-2 and J usage is TRBJ2-2; D uncertain. V was clipped by 1 base and J by 5 bases, with 11 bases between them. The germline CDR1 and CDR2 sequences are SGHTA and FQGNSA. The CDR3 is 15 residues long. This CDR3 is CASSLVRVKTGELFF. The CDR3 DNA follows: TGTGCCAGCAGCTTAGTTAGGGTAAAGACCGGGGAGCTGTTTTTT.

V is TRBV28 and J is TRBJ2-7; no reliable D call. Trimming cost V 7 bases and J 2 bases, with 12 bases left between them. Germline CDR1 reads MDHEN; CDR2 reads SYDVKM. The length of the CDR3 is 13 residues. CDR3 protein: CASTTVGTYEQYF. The CDR3 region has the DNA TGTGCCAGCACCACAGTGGGGACCTACGAGCAGTACTTC.

The rearrangement links TRBV11-3 to TRBJ1-1, with D possibly matching TRBD1 (5 bases). The V gene lost 5 bases and the J gene lost 7 bases, with 17 bases spanning the gap. Germline lookup yields CDR1 SGHNT and CDR2 YENEEA. There are 14 residues in the CDR3. Here the CDR3 reads CASSPHGGANEAFF. The CDR3 DNA reads TGTGCCAGCAGCCCTCACGGAGGGGCCAATGAAGCTTTCTTT.

Here the CDR3 DNA reads TGTGCCAGCAGCCCCCTCAATGGGGGCAACAAAAACATTCAGTACTTC. Protein sequence: CASSPLNGGNKNIQYF. This rearrangement joins TRBV7-9 to TRBJ2-4, with a possible D match to TRBD1 (6 bases). CDR1 and CDR2 from the germline V gene are SEHNR and FQNEAQ (reference sequence). The V end was cut by 5 bases, the J end by 3 bases, with 17 bases between. CDR3 length equals 16 residues.

This clone showed up just once. The V gene is TRBV6-1, the J gene TRBJ1-1; D possibly corresponds to TRBD1 (6 bases). There are 13 residues in the CDR3. Germline assignment: CDR1 MNHNS and CDR2 SASEGT. V lost 8 bases and J lost 6, with 16 bases in between. Here the CDR3 reads CASRLGQSAEAFF. DNA for the CDR3: TGTGCCAGCCGGCTAGGACAGTCAGCTGAAGCTTTCTTT.

The rearrangement links TRBV9 to TRBJ2-1; D ambiguous. V gave up 0 bases and J gave up 5 bases, with 12 bases separating them. The CDR3 spans 15 residues. CDR1 is SGDLS, CDR2 YYNGEE, per germline. CDR3 bases: TGTGCCAGCAGCGTAGGGGCAGCTGGGAACAATGAGCAGTTCTTC. Translating gives CASSVGAAGNNEQFF.

The chain is built from TRBV9 and TRBJ2-1, with 7 bases lining up with TRBD2. CDR3 length: 13 amino acids. Unmatched junction bases numbered 7, after V lost 4 bases and J lost 9 bases. Germline V gene sequence: CDR1 SGDLS, CDR2 YYNGEE. The CDR3 sequence is CASSSLAVGEQFF. CDR3 coding DNA: TGTGCCAGCAGCTCTCTAGCGGTGGGTGAGCAGTTCTTC.

This chain uses TRBV7-9 with TRBJ2-2; the D gene is possibly TRBD2 (7 bases). The CDR3 totals 14 residues. The ends were cut back, 8 bases at V and 4 bases at J, with 14 bases in the middle. Per germline, CDR1 SEHNR and CDR2 FQNEAQ (reference sequence). The CDR3 bases are TGTGCCAGCTGGGGGGGGCCGGGCACCGGGGAGCTGTTTTTT. Protein product: CASWGGPGTGELFF. Drawing the rest from reference TRBV7-9 and TRBJ2-2, the complete variable domain is DTGVSQNPRHKITKRGQNVTFRCDPISEHNRLYWYRQTLGQGPEFLTYFQNEAQLEKSRLLSDRFSAERPKGSFSTLEIQRTEQGDSAMYLCASWGGPGTGELFFGEGSRLTVL.

The V gene is TRBV5-1, the J gene TRBJ1-3; no reliable D call. This CDR3 contains 15 residues. CDR1 and CDR2 (germline): SGHRS, YFSETQ. V shed 7 bases and J shed 1 base, with 15 bases lying between them. CDR3 sequence: CASRLNRESGNTIYF. In nucleotides, the CDR3 is TGCGCCAGCCGACTAAATCGGGAATCTGGAAACACCATATATTTT.

The V and J genes are TRBV11-2 and TRBJ2-5; possible D gene TRBD2, 6 bases. Trimming cost V 5 bases and J 4 bases, with 14 bases left between them. The CDR3 is made up of 14 amino acids. Per germline, CDR1 SGHAT and CDR2 FQNNGV. For the CDR3, the DNA is TGTGCCAGCAGCCGGGAGTGGGGCCGAGAGACCCAGTACTTC. Its translation: CASSREWGRETQYF.

The chain combines TRBV5-1 with TRBJ2-3; D possibly corresponds to TRBD2 (5 bases). Germline-derived CDR1 and CDR2 are SGHRS and YFSETQ. The CDR3 contains 15 residues. V gave up 1 base and J gave up 4 bases, with 13 bases separating them. The CDR3 loop reads CASSLNEGVADTQYF. Written as DNA, the CDR3 is TGCGCCAGCAGCTTGAATGAGGGAGTGGCAGATACGCAGTATTTT.

This chain connects TRBV29-1 to TRBJ1-4; D not resolved. V was trimmed by 5 bases and J by 7 bases, leaving 14 bases between them. The CDR3 extends over 13 amino acids. From germline, CDR1 is SQVTM and CDR2 ANQGSEA. CDR3 nucleotides: TGCAGCGTTATGTGGGGTATAGGTGAAAAACTGTTTTTT. Residues: CSVMWGIGEKLFF.

The chain joins TRBV5-8 to TRBJ2-3, with 12 nucleotides matching TRBD2. V was clipped by 1 base and J by 6 bases; unmatched bases: 6. Germline V gene data show CDR1 as SGHTS and CDR2 as YDEGEE. This CDR3 has 16 residues. CDR3 amino acids: CASSLLRLAGVDTQYF. The CDR3 DNA reads TGTGCCAGCAGCTTGCTCAGACTAGCGGGAGTGGATACGCAGTATTTT.

V gene TRBV7-2 combines with J gene TRBJ1-2; 8 positions match TRBD1. This CDR3 contains 14 residues. Germline V gives CDR1 SGHTA, CDR2 FQGNSA. J was trimmed by 4 bases and V by 5 bases; bases with no gene match: 6. The CDR3 DNA sequence: TGTGCCAGCAGCATTGGACAGGGCGCCTATGGCTACACCTTC. As protein: CASSIGQGAYGYTF.

The chain joins TRBV11-2 to TRBJ2-1, with D tentatively TRBD1 (5 bases). The length of the CDR3 is 15 residues. Germline values: CDR1 SGHAT, CDR2 FQNNGV. V lost 3 bases, J lost 6 bases, and 15 bases lay in between. The CDR3 reads CASSFQGARFNEQFF. As DNA, the CDR3 is TGTGCCAGCAGCTTTCAAGGGGCGCGGTTCAATGAGCAGTTCTTC.

This chain joins TRBV18 and TRBJ2-2; D perhaps matches TRBD1 (5 bases). CDR1 is KGHSH, CDR2 LQKENI, per germline. V shed 2 bases and J shed 3 bases, with 7 bases lying between them. The length of the CDR3 is 14 residues. This CDR3 is CASSPGAHTGELFF. CDR3 bases: TGTGCCAGCTCACCAGGGGCGCACACCGGGGAGCTGTTTTTT.

The rearrangement uses TRBV19 and TRBJ2-1; 7 bases match TRBD2. The CDR3 sequence is 15 residues long. V shed 6 bases and J 0 bases; nucleotides not matched to a gene: 5. CDR1 and CDR2 from the germline V gene are LNHDA and SQIVND (reference sequence). Written as DNA, the CDR3 is TGTGCCAGTAGCGGGAGGAGATTCTCCTACAATGAGCAGTTCTTC. This gives the protein CASSGRRFSYNEQFF.

A few counts support this clone. The chain combines TRBV15 with TRBJ1-3, with D unclear. The germline V gene has CDR1 LNHNV and CDR2 YYDKDF (reference sequence). Trimming pared 4 bases from V and 4 bases from J, leaving 5 bases between. The CDR3 contains 12 residues. The CDR3 DNA reads TGTGCCACCAGCAATCGGGGAAACACCATATATTTT. Encoded protein: CATSNRGNTIYF. The complete variable domain, with remaining parts taken from reference TRBV15 and TRBJ1-3, reads DAMVIQNPRYQVTQFGKPVTLSCSQTLNHNVMYWYQQKSSQAPKLLFHYYDKDFNNEADTPDNFQSRRPNTSFCFLDIRSPGLGDTAMYLCATSNRGNTIYFGEGSWLTVV.

This sequence joins TRBV6-5 and TRBJ2-2, with no clear D. There are 12 residues in the CDR3. Germline V lookup: CDR1 MNHEY, CDR2 SVGAGI. V lost 10 bases, J lost 6 bases, and 12 bases lay in between. The CDR3 DNA sequence: TGTGCCACCCACGGCGCTCCCGGGGAGCTGTTTTTT. Its protein is CATHGAPGELFF.

This chain uses TRBV27 with TRBJ2-3, with D possibly TRBD1 on 6 matching bases. V was clipped by 7 bases and J by 8 bases, with 25 bases between them. From germline, CDR1 is MNHEY and CDR2 SMNVEV (reference sequence). This CDR3 region has 16 residues. CDR3 sequence (DNA): TGTGCCAGCACCCCCAAGGCAGGGGCCTCCCCAGGTACGCAGTATTTT. Its translation: CASTPKAGASPGTQYF.

This clone turned up a few times. The junction shows a germline mismatch at one end, possibly a read error. The chain employs TRBV16 and TRBJ2-1; a possible D gene is TRBD1 (5 bases). CDR1 and CDR2 from the germline V gene are KGHSY and FQNENV. The CDR3 spans 11 residues. DNA for the CDR3: TGTGCCAGCAGCCAATCCCGCCTGACAGTCTTC. Translating gives CASSQSRLTVF.

The chain joins TRBV5-1 to TRBJ1-4; a weak D match, TRBD1 (6 bases). Germline CDR1 is SGHRS and CDR2 is YFSETQ. The CDR3 spans 15 residues. The ends were cut back, 0 bases at V and 8 bases at J, with 14 bases in the middle. The CDR3 bases are TGCGCCAGCAGCTTGGGACAGGCCGGTAGGGAAAAACTGTTTTTT. It translates to CASSLGQAGREKLFF.

The chain is built from TRBV7-8 and TRBJ2-2; tentatively, D is TRBD1 or TRBD2 (6 bases each). The CDR3 runs 19 residues. The ends were cut back, 4 bases at V and 4 bases at J, with 25 bases in the middle. Germline CDR1 is SGHVS and CDR2 is FQNEAQ. CDR3: CASSSLGGFDTGITGELFF. The CDR3 coding sequence is TGTGCCAGCAGCTCCCTAGGGGGGTTCGATACCGGGATCACCGGGGAGCTGTTTTTT.

The V gene is TRBV4-3, the J gene TRBJ2-7, with unresolved D. CDR1 LGHNA and CDR2 YSLEER come from the germline V gene. With 0 bases removed from V and 2 bases from J, the gap between germline ends came to 11 bases. This CDR3 spans 15 amino acids. This chain's CDR3 is CASSQESFGPYEQYF. CDR3 DNA: TGCGCCAGCAGCCAAGAAAGCTTCGGCCCCTACGAGCAGTACTTC.

The gene calls are TRBV9 and TRBJ1-2; 10 nucleotides agree with TRBD1. The CDR3 loop spans 16 amino acids. Looked up from germline, CDR1 is SGDLS and CDR2 is YYNGEE. V lost 3 bases to trimming and J lost 4 bases; unmatched junction nucleotides: 9. CDR3 nucleotides: TGTGCCAGCAGCGCCTCCGGGACAGGGGTTGGCTATGGCTACACCTTC. It translates to CASSASGTGVGYGYTF.

This clone was observed once. The chain couples TRBV7-2 to TRBJ1-2; TRBD1 is a possible D gene (6 bases). Germline assignment: CDR1 SGHTA and CDR2 FQGNSA. This CDR3 contains 14 residues. Trimming stripped 5 bases from V and 8 bases from J, with 18 bases between. DNA for the CDR3: TGTGCCAGCAGCCTACAGGGCGACACTTACGGCTACACCTTC. The encoded protein is CASSLQGDTYGYTF.

A single count supports this clone. CDR3 amino acids: CASSLGQPNTEAFF. In DNA form, the CDR3 reads TGTGCCAGCAGCTTAGGCCAGCCAAACACTGAAGCTTTCTTT. V usage is TRBV11-3 and J usage is TRBJ1-1; D call uncertain. Per germline, CDR1 SGHNT and CDR2 YENEEA. The CDR3 extends over 14 amino acids. Trimming left V 1 base short and J 2 bases short, with 8 bases between.

The chain is built from TRBV5-1 and TRBJ2-1; D perhaps matches TRBD2 (6 bases). Germline CDR1 reads SGHRS; CDR2 reads YFSETQ. Trimming stripped 0 bases from V and 6 bases from J, with 13 bases between. This CDR3 is built from 15 residues. The CDR3 DNA follows: TGCGCCAGCAGCTTGGCGGCGGGACGCCTCAATGAGCAGTTCTTC. Translated: CASSLAAGRLNEQFF.